Following are 17 T cell receptor beta chains from one sample sequenced in a study of blood T cell repertoires in COVID-19. Method: immunoSEQ multiplex PCR; TCRdb's copy keeps in-frame clones and lacks some. The sample lists 200,000 to 250,000 clones, 88% seen once, with around 3.7% in the top ten. The sample consisted of PBMCs or T cells enriched from blood (not recorded which). These receptors were obtained from a woman in her 30s who had been exposed to COVID-19.

The J gene is TRBJ2-5, the V gene TRBV6-5, with D possibly matching TRBD1 (6 bases). Trimming shortened V by 7 bases and J by 0 bases, and 15 bases separated the two germline ends. Germline V gene data show CDR1 as MNHEY and CDR2 as SVGAGI. There are 15 residues in the CDR3. The CDR3 nucleotides read TGTGCCAGCACTGCCCCCGGGACAAACCAAGAGACCCAGTACTTC. Its translation: CASTAPGTNQETQYF.

This chain joins TRBV6-4 and TRBJ2-3, with 7 positions matching TRBD2. This CDR3 contains 15 residues. V was pared by 1 base and J by 7 bases, with 8 bases of the junction left unmatched. CDR1 is MRHNA, CDR2 SNTAGT, per germline. Here the CDR3 reads CASSDFMGSGYTQYF. DNA of the CDR3: TGTGCCAGCAGTGACTTTATGGGTAGCGGGTATACGCAGTATTTT.

V gene TRBV28 combines with J gene TRBJ2-2, with 12 bases fitting TRBD2. V shed 2 bases, J shed 1 base, and the junction held 2 bases outside the gene matches. CDR3 length: 17 residues. From germline, CDR1 is MDHEN and CDR2 SYDVKM. The CDR3 here is CASSLTGLAGNTGELFF. The CDR3 DNA follows: TGTGCCAGCAGTTTAACGGGACTAGCGGGGAACACCGGGGAGCTGTTTTTT.

J is TRBJ2-7 and V is TRBV4-1; a possible D gene is TRBD1 (5 bases). This CDR3 spans 15 amino acids. V dropped 0 bases and J dropped 2 bases, with 11 bases sitting between them. CDR1 is MGHRA and CDR2 is YSYEKL in the germline V gene. CDR3: CASSQDSRTTYEQYF. The CDR3 coding sequence is TGCGCCAGCAGCCAAGATTCGAGGACAACCTACGAGCAGTACTTC.

Comment on this clone: Within the sample, other DNA sequences also encode this same CDR3. The chain links TRBV5-1 to TRBJ1-1; no definite D call. The CDR3 sequence is 13 residues long. V was clipped by 1 base and J by 1 base, with 5 bases between them. Germline CDR1 SGHRS, CDR2 YFSETQ. CDR3 sequence: CASSLTGNTEAFF. CDR3 nucleotide sequence: TGCGCCAGCAGCTTGACGGGGAACACTGAAGCTTTCTTT.

The chain uses TRBV5-1 and TRBJ2-1, with a possible D match to TRBD2 (5 bases). Germline CDR1 reads SGHRS; CDR2 reads YFSETQ. The CDR3 is made up of 17 amino acids. V was pared by 1 base and J by 2 bases, with 16 bases between. The DNA of the CDR3 is TGCGCCAGCAGCTTGAGATCTCTCGGGGAACCCTACAATGAGCAGTTCTTC. This gives the protein CASSLRSLGEPYNEQFF.

The sample holds one count of this clone. The chain employs TRBV6-5 and TRBJ1-2, with D perhaps TRBD1 (6 bases). The CDR3 is made up of 10 amino acids. Germline assignment: CDR1 MNHEY and CDR2 SVGAGI. V lost 10 bases and J lost 8, with 11 bases in between. The DNA for the CDR3 is TGTGCCAATCAGGGGTGCGGCTACACCTTC. Amino acids: CANQGCGYTF.

This sequence joins TRBV28 and TRBJ1-5; D ambiguous. The ends were cut back, 3 bases at V and 0 bases at J, with 15 bases in the middle. The CDR3 is 17 residues long. Germline values: CDR1 MDHEN, CDR2 SYDVKM. Here the CDR3 DNA reads TGTGCCAGCAGTTTGGTTCTACAGTCCTATAGCAATCAGCCCCAGCATTTT. Translating gives CASSLVLQSYSNQPQHF.

This clone has just one count. This chain joins TRBV30 and TRBJ2-1, with 7 nucleotides matching TRBD1. Germline trimming cut 1 base from V and 10 bases from J; bases unmatched to any gene: 10. CDR1 is GTSNPN, CDR2 SVGIG, per germline (reference sequence). The CDR3 is made up of 14 amino acids. The CDR3 DNA reads as TGTGCCTGGAGTGCAAGCTTACAGGGGCGAGAGCAGTTCTTC. Amino acids: CAWSASLQGREQFF.

The CDR3 DNA follows: TGTGCCAGCAGTTCGACAGGGCCGCCCTACGAGCAGTACTTC. Translation: CASSSTGPPYEQYF. The V call is TRBV27, the J call TRBJ2-7, with 7 bases aligning to TRBD1. This CDR3 has 14 amino acids. Germline V CDR1 and CDR2: MNHEY, SMNVEV (reference sequence). V lost 4 bases and J lost 2; bases outside the gene matches: 5.

This clone was recorded once. V is TRBV5-5 and J is TRBJ1-1, with D possibly TRBD1 on 6 matching bases. Germline CDR1 reads SGHKS; CDR2 reads YYEKEE (reference sequence). There are 16 residues in the CDR3. V lost 4 bases, J lost 1 base, and 17 bases lay in between. The CDR3 sequence: CASSLSRDTGNTEAFF. The CDR3 DNA reads as TGTGCCAGCAGCCTCAGCCGGGACACTGGGAACACTGAAGCTTTCTTT.

This chain uses TRBV30 with TRBJ2-1; D gene uncertain. The V gene lost 4 bases and the J gene lost 10 bases, with 11 bases spanning the gap. CDR3 size: 11 residues. Germline CDR1 GTSNPN, CDR2 SVGIG (reference sequence). DNA for the CDR3: TGTGCCTGGAAAACTGCAATCGAGCAGTTCTTC. Translating it yields CAWKTAIEQFF. The entire variable domain, with the rest obtained from reference TRBV30 and TRBJ2-1, is as follows: SQTIHQWPATLVQPVGSPLSLECTVEGTSNPNLYWYRQAAGRGLQLLFYSVGIGQISSEVPQNLSASRPQDRQFILSSKKLLLSDSGFYLCAWKTAIEQFFGPGTRLTVL.

The CDR3 sequence: CATSEASGSYEQYF. In nucleotides, the CDR3 is TGTGCCACCAGCGAGGCTAGCGGGAGTTACGAGCAGTACTTC. The J gene is TRBJ2-7, the V gene TRBV15; TRBD2 aligns across 10 bases. The CDR3 length is 14 residues. Germline-derived CDR1 and CDR2 are LNHNV and YYDKDF (reference sequence). V gave up 5 bases and J gave up 4 bases; unmatched junction bases: 5.

The gene calls are TRBV7-2 and TRBJ2-3; D might be TRBD1 (5 bases). V was pared by 2 bases and J by 2 bases, with 11 bases between. The CDR3 consists of 15 residues. Germline V CDR1 and CDR2: SGHTA, FQGNSA. The CDR3 spells CASSLIDGATDTQYF. The DNA for the CDR3 is TGTGCCAGCAGCTTAATCGATGGGGCCACAGATACGCAGTATTTT.

The CDR3: CASSLEVQGFYGYTF. CDR3 DNA sequence: TGCGCCAGCAGCCTGGAGGTCCAGGGTTTCTATGGCTACACCTTC. The chain joins TRBV5-1 to TRBJ1-2; D is perhaps TRBD1 (5 bases). Germline CDR1 is SGHRS and CDR2 is YFSETQ. CDR3 length: 15 amino acids. The germline V and J ends were trimmed by 4 bases and 4 bases, with 17 bases remaining between them.

The rearrangement links TRBV13 to TRBJ2-3, with D maybe TRBD2 (7 bases). V was shortened by 1 base and J by 1 base, with 21 bases between the two germline ends. Germline lookup yields CDR1 PRHDT and CDR2 FYEKMQ (reference sequence). The CDR3 is made up of 19 amino acids. The CDR3 DNA reads TGTGCCAGCAGCTTAGAAAGGGGGGGAGCAGACAGCGGCACAGATACGCAGTATTTT. Translating it yields CASSLERGGADSGTDTQYF.

V usage is TRBV3-1 (or the pseudogene TRBV3-2) and J usage is TRBJ1-6; 7 nucleotides match TRBD1. The germline V gene has CDR1 LGHDT and CDR2 YNNKEL (reference sequence). This CDR3 contains 16 residues. Losses at the gene ends were 4 bases for V and 6 bases for J; bases not matched to a gene: 9. CDR3 sequence (DNA): TGTGCCAGCAGCCGGGCCGGGACAGCCGTTAATTCACCCCTCCACTTT. It codes for CASSRAGTAVNSPLHF.